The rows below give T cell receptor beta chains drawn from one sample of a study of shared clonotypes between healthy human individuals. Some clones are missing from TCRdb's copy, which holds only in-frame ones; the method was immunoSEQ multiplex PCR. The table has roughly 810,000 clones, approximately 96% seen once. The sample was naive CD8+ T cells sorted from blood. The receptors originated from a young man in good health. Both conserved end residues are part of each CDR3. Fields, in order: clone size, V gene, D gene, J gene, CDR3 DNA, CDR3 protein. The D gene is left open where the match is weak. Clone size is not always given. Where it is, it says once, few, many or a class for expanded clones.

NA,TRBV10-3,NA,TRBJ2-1,TGTGCCATCAGTGAGTCGCAAGTTGCGGATGAGCAGTTCTTC,CAISESQVADEQFF
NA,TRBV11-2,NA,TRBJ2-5,TGTGCCAGCAGCTTTTTGGAGGAGACCCAGTACTTC,CASSFLEETQYF
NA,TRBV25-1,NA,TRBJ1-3,TGTGCCAGCAGTGAACTCGGGTCTGGAAACACCATATATTTT,CASSELGSGNTIYF
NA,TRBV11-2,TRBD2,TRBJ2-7,TGTGCCAGCGCTAGCGGGACTTACGAGCAGTACTTC,CASASGTYEQYF
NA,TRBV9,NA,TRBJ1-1,TGTGCCAGCAACGCGGGACAAGCAACTGAAGCTTTCTTT,CASNAGQATEAFF
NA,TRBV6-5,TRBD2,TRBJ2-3,TGTGCCAGCGGGACTAGCGGACGCCATACGCAGTATTTT,CASGTSGRHTQYF
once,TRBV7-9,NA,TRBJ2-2,TGTGCCAGCAGCTATAGAGGGGAAGTTTACGGGGAGCTGTTTTTT,CASSYRGEVYGELFF
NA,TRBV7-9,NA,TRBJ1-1,TGTGCCAGCAGCTTAGCCAACCAGAACACTGAAGCTTTCTTT,CASSLANQNTEAFF
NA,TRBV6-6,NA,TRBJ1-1,TGTGCCAGCTCCTACCGGGACACTGAAGCTTTCTTT,CASSYRDTEAFF
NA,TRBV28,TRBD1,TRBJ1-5,TGTGCCAGCAGTTTGGACAGGGTATCTTCTCCTCGCAATCAGCCCCAGCATTTT,CASSLDRVSSPRNQPQHF
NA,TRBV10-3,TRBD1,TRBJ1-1,TGTGCCATCAGTGAGGGTCGGACAGGGAAGAACACTGAAGCTTTCTTT,CAISEGRTGKNTEAFF